The clone carrying this TCR beta chain occurred a few times. Antigen unknown. These data originate in a study of T cells in Graves' hyperthyroidism and ophthalmopathy. Study results and limitations: It was a median 6.5 months before onset that the model predicted ophthalmopathy.

The TCR beta CDR3 regions underwent amplification using RNA transcripts as the source. The study used the HTBI primer set for a first-round RT-PCR of the TCR CDR3. MiXCR, run by TCRdb on the multiplex PCR reads, gives a single entry per CDR3 protein. The repertoire holds hundreds of thousands of distinct CDR3 sequences, with roughly a sixth as singletons. The CDR3 has 12 amino acids. The germline V and J ends were trimmed by 7 bases and 3 bases, with 8 bases remaining between them. The clonotype comes from a woman aged 50 to 60 with Graves' hyperthyroidism that later progressed to Graves' ophthalmopathy. The rearrangement uses TRBV12-3 or TRBV12-4 and TRBJ2-3; D not certain. The specimen was blood. The CDR3 sequence is CASMGLTDTQYF. CDR3 DNA sequence: TGTGCCAGCATGGGATTAACAGATACGCAGTATTTT.